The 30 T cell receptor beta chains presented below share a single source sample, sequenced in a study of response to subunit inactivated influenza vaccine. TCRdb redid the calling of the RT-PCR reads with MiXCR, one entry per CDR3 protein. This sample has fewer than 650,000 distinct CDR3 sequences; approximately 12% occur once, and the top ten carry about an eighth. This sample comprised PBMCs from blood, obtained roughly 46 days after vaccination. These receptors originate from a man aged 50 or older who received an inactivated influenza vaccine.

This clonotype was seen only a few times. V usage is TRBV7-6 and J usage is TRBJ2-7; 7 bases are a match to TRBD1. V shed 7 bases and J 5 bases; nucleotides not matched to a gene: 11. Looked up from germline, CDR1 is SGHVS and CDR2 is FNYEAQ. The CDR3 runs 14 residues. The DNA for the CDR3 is TGTGCCAGCAACCTCGAGGGGGCGATCGACGAGCAGTACTTC. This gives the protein CASNLEGAIDEQYF. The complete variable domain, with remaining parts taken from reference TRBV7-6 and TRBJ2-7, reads GAGVSQSPRYKVTKRGQDVALRCDPISGHVSLYWYRQALGQGPEFLTYFNYEAQQDKSGLPNDRFSAERPEGSISTLTIQRTEQRDSAMYRCASNLEGAIDEQYFGPGTRLTVT.

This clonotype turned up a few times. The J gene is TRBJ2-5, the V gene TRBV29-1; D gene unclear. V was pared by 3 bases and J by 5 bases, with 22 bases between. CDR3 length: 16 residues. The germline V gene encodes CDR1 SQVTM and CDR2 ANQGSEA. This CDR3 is CSVELQLESLGETQYF. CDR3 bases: TGCAGCGTTGAGCTACAACTGGAATCCCTGGGGGAGACCCAGTACTTC.

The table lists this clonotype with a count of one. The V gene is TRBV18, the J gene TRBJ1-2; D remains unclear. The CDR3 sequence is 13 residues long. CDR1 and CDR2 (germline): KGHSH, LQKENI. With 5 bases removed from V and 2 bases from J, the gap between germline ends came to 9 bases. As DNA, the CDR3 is TGTGCCAGCTCAGCCGAATTGAACTATGGCTACACCTTC. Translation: CASSAELNYGYTF. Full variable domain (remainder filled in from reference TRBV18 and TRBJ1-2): NAGVMQNPRHLVRRRGQEARLRCSPMKGHSHVYWYRQLPEEGLKFMVYLQKENIIDESGMPKERFSAEFPKEGPSILRIQQVVRGDSAAYFCASSAELNYGYTFGSGTRLTVV.

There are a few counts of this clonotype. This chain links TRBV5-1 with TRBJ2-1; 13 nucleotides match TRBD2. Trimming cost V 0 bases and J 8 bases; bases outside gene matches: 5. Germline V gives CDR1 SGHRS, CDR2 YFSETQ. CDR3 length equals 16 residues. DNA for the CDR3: TGCGCCAGCAGCTTGGGGACTAGCGGGGGTCGGGATGAGCAGTTCTTC. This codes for CASSLGTSGGRDEQFF.

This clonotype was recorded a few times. In DNA, the CDR3 is TGTGCCAGCAGTTGGGACAGGGGGAGTGAGCAGTACTTC. It specifies CASSWDRGSEQYF. The rearrangement links TRBV3-1 to TRBJ2-7, with TRBD1 identical over 11 bases. The CDR3 covers 13 residues. J gave up 7 bases and V 6 bases, and 5 bases lay outside the gene matches. Per germline, CDR1 LGHDT and CDR2 YNNKEL (reference sequence).

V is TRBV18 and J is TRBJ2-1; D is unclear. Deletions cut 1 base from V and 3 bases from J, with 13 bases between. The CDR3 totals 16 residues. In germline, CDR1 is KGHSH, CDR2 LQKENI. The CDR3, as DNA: TGTGCCAGCTCACCACTTGGGCAAGCATACTACAATGAGCAGTTCTTC. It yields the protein CASSPLGQAYYNEQFF.

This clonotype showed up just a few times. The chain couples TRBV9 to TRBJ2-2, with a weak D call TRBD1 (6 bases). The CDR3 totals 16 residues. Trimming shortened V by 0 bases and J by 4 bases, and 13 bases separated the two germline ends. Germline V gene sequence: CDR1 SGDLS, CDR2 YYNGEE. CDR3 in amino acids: CASSVAPTGRTGELFF. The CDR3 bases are TGTGCCAGCAGCGTAGCCCCTACAGGGCGCACCGGGGAGCTGTTTTTT.

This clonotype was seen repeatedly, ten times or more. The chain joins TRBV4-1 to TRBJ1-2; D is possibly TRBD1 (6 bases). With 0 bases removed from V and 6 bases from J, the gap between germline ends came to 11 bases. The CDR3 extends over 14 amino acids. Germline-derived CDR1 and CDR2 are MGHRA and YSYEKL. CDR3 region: CASSQEYRDHGYTF. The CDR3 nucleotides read TGCGCCAGCAGCCAAGAATACAGGGACCATGGCTACACCTTC.

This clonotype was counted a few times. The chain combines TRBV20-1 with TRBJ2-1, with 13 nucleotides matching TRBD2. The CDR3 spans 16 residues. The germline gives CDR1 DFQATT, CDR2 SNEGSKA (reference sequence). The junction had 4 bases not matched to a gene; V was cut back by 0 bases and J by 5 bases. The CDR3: CSARERLAGGHNEQFF. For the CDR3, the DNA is TGCAGTGCTAGAGAGAGACTAGCGGGAGGCCACAATGAGCAGTTCTTC.

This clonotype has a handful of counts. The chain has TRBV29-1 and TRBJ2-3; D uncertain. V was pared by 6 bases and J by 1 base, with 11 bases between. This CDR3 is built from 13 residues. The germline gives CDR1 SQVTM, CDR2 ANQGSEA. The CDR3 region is CSVYGPGTDTQYF. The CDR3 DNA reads TGCAGCGTATATGGGCCCGGCACAGATACGCAGTATTTT.

The CDR3 nucleotides are TGCAGCGTTGATTTACAGAACACCGGGGAGCTGTTTTTT. Protein: CSVDLQNTGELFF. This sequence joins TRBV29-1 and TRBJ2-2, with unresolved D. V was pared by 3 bases and J by 1 base, with 6 bases between. The germline V gene has CDR1 SQVTM and CDR2 ANQGSEA. The CDR3 extends over 13 amino acids.

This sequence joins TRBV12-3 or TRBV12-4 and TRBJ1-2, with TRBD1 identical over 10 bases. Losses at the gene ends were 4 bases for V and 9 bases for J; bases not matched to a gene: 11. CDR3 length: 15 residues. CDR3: CASSSGTGVRTSYTF. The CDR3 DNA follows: TGTGCCAGCAGTTCCGGGACAGGGGTGAGAACGAGCTACACCTTC.

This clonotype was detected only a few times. This chain's CDR3 is CASSLGPLASSYNEQFF. The DNA for the CDR3 is TGTGCCAGCAGCTTAGGCCCGCTAGCGAGCTCCTACAATGAGCAGTTCTTC. This chain connects TRBV7-8 to TRBJ2-1, with a possible D match to TRBD2 (6 bases). This CDR3 has 17 amino acids. Per germline, CDR1 SGHVS and CDR2 FQNEAQ. The V gene lost 1 base and the J gene lost 0 bases, with 13 bases spanning the gap.

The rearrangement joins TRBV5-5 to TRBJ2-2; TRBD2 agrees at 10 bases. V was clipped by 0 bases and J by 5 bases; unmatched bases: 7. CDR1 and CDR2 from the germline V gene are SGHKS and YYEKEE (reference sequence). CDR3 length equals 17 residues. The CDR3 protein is CASSLAWLAGATGELFF. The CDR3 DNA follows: TGTGCCAGCAGCTTGGCCTGGCTAGCGGGAGCTACCGGGGAGCTGTTTTTT.

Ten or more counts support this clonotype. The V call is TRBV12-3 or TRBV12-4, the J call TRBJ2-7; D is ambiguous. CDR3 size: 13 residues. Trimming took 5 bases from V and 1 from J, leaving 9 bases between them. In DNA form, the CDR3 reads TGTGCCAGCAGTCCACCTGGGTCCTACGAGCAGTACTTC. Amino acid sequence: CASSPPGSYEQYF.

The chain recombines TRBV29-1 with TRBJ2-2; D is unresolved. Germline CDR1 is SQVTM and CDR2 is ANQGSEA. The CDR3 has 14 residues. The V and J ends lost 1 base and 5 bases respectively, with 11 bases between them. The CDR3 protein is CSVEVPTLTGELFF. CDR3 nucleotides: TGCAGCGTTGAAGTCCCTACTCTAACCGGGGAGCTGTTTTTT.

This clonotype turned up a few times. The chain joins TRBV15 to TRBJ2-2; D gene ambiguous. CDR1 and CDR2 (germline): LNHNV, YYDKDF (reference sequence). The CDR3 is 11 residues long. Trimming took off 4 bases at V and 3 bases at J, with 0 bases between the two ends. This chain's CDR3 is CATSNTGELFF. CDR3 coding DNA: TGTGCCACCAGCAACACCGGGGAGCTGTTTTTT.

The CDR3 is CASSVGLLPYEQYF. In DNA, the CDR3 is TGTGCCAGCAGCGTGGGACTCCTCCCCTACGAGCAGTACTTC. The chain couples TRBV5-6 to TRBJ2-7, with a weak D call TRBD2 (6 bases). CDR1 is SGHDT and CDR2 is YYEEEE in the germline V gene. The CDR3 covers 14 residues. V lost 4 bases and J lost 2, with 13 bases in between.

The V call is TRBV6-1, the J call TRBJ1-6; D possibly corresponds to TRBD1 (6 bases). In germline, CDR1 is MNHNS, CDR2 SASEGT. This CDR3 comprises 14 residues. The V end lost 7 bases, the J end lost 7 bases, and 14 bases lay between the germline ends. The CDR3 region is CASTVGGRNSPLHF. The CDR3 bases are TGTGCCAGCACCGTCGGGGGGCGGAATTCACCCCTCCACTTT.

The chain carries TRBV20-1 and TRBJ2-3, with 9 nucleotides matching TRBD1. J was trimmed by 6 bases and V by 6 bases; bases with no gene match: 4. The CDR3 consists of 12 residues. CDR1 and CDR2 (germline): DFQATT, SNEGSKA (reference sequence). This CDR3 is CSALDRGDTQYF. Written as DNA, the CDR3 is TGCAGTGCCTTAGACAGGGGGGATACGCAGTATTTT.

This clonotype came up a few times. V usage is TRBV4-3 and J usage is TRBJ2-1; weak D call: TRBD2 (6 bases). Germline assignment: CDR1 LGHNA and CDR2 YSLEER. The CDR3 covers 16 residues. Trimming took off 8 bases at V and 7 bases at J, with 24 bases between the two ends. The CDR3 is CASCNSWAGKGNEQFF. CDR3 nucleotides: TGCGCCAGCTGCAACTCTTGGGCGGGAAAAGGAAATGAGCAGTTCTTC.

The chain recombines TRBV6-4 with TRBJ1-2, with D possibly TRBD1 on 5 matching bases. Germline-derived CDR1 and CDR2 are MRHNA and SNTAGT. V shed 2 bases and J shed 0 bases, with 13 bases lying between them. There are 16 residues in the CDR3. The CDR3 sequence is CASSDTPGVANYGYTF. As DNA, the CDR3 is TGTGCCAGCAGTGACACCCCGGGGGTAGCTAACTATGGCTACACCTTC.

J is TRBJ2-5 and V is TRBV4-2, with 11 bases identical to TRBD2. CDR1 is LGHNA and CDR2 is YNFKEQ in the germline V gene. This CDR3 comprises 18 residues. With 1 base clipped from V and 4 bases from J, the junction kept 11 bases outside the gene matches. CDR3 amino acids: CASSQGNSGRALAETQYF. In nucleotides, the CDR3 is TGTGCCAGCAGCCAAGGGAATAGCGGGAGGGCCCTCGCAGAGACCCAGTACTTC.

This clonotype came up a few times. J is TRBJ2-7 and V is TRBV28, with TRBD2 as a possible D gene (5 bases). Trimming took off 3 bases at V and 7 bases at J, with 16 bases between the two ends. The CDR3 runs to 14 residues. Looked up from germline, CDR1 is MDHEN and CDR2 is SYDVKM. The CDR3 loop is CASSFDTGIREQYF. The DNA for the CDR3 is TGTGCCAGCAGTTTTGATACGGGGATACGGGAGCAGTACTTC.

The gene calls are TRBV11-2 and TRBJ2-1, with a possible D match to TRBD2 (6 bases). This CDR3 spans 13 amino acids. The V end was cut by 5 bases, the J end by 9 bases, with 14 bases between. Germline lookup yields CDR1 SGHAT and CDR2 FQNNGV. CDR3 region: CASSPGEVGEQFF. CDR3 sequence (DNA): TGTGCCAGCAGCCCGGGAGAGGTAGGTGAGCAGTTCTTC. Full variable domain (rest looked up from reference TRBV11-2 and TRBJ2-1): EAGVAQSPRYKIIEKRQSVAFWCNPISGHATLYWYQQILGQGPKLLIQFQNNGVVDDSQLPKDRFSAERLKGVDSTLKIQPAKLEDSAVYLCASSPGEVGEQFFGPGTRLTVL.

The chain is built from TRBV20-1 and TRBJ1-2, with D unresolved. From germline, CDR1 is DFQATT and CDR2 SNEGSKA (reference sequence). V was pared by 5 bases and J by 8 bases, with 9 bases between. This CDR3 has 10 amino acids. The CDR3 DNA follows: TGCAGTGCTGGAGCCGTAGGCTACACCTTC. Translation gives CSAGAVGYTF.

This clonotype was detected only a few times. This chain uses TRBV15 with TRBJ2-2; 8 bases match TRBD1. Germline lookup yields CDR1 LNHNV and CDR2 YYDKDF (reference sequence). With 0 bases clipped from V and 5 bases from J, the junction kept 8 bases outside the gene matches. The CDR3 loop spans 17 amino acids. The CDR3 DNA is TGTGCCACCAGCAGAGACCGACAGGGGTTAAGTACCGGGGAGCTGTTTTTT. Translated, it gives CATSRDRQGLSTGELFF.

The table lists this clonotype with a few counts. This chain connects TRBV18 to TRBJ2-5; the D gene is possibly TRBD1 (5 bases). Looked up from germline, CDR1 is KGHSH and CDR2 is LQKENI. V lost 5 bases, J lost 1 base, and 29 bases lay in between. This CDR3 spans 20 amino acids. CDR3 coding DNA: TGTGCCAGCTCAACGACAGTTCGGAGTGACGCCTTGCGGCTCCAAGAGACCCAGTACTTC. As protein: CASSTTVRSDALRLQETQYF.

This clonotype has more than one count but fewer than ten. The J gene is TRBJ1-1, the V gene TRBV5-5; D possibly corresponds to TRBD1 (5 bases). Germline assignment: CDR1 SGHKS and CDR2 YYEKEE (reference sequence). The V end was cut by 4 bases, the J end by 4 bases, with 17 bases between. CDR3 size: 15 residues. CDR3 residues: CASSLGGVWVTEAFF. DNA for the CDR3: TGTGCCAGCAGCCTCGGGGGGGTATGGGTCACTGAAGCTTTCTTT.

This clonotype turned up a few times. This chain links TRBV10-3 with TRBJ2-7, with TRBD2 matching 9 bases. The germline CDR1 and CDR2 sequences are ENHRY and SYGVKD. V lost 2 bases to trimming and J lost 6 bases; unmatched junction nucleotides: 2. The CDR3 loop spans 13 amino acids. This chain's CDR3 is CAISEGTSREQYF. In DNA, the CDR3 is TGTGCCATCAGTGAGGGGACTAGCCGCGAGCAGTACTTC.